This T cell receptor beta chain was profiled in a study of blood T cells in healthy people across ages. J gave up 3 bases and V 0 bases, and 5 bases lay outside the gene matches. The CDR3 length is 16 residues. CDR1 LGHNA and CDR2 YSLEER come from the germline V gene. There are a few counts of this clonotype. A sample-barcoded 5' primer and a J-beta primer mix were used in a second PCR of about 6 to 12 cycles. Each cDNA molecule, via a template-switch adaptor with 12 random nucleotides, was tagged. One entry per CDR3 protein results from TCRdb running MiXCR on the 5' RACE reads. The sample has about 540,000 distinct CDR3 sequences, about 25% seen once. The same sample was also studied in work on T cells of mothers and their children. From that second work: A few healthy Caucasian mothers, along with their six children, served as the donors.

This rearrangement joins TRBV4-3 to TRBJ2-1, with 7 nucleotides matching TRBD2. The source is a boy aged 5-17 years in good health. Sequencing was carried out using blood. In DNA, the CDR3 is TGCGCCAGCAGCCAAGAGGGGACTAAAGACTACAATGAGCAGTTCTTC. Protein: CASSQEGTKDYNEQFF.